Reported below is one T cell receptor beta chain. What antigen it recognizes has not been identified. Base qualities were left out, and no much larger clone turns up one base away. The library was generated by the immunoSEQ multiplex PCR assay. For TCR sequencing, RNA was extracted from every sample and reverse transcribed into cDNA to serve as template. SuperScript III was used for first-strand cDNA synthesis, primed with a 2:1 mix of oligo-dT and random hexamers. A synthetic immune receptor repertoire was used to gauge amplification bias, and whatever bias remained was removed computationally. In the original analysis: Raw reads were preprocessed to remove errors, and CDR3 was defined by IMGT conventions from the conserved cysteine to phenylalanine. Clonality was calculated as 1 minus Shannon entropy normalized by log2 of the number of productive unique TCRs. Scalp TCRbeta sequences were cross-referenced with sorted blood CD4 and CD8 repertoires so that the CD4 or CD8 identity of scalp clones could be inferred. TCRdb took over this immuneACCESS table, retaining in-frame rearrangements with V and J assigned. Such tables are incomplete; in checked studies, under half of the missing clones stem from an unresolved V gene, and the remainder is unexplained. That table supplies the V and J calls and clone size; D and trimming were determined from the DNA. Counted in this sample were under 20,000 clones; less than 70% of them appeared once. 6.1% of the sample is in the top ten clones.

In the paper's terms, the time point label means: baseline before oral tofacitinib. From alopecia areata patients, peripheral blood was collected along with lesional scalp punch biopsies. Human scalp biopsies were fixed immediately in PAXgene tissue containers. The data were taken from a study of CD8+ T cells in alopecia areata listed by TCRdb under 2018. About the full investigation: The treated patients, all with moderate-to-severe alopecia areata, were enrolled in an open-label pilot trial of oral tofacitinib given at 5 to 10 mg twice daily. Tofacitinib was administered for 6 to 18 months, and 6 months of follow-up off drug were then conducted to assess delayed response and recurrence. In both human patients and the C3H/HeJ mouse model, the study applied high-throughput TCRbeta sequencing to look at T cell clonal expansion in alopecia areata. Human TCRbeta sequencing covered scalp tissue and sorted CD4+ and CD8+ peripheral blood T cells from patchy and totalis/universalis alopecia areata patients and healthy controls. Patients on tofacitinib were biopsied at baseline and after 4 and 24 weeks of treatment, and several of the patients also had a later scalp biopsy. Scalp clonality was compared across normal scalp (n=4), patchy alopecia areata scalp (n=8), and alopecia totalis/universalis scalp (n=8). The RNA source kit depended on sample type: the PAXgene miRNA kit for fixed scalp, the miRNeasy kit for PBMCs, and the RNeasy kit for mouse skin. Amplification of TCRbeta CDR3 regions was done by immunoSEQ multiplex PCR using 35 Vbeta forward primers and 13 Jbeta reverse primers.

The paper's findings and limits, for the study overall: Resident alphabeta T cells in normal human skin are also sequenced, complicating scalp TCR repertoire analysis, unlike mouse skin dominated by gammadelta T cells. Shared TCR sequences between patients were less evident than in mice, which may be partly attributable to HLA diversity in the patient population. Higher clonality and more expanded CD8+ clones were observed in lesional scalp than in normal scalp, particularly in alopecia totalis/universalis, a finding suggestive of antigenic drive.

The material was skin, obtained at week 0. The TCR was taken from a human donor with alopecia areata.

The CDR3 reads CASSYLRGEQFF. Here is the DNA: TGTGCCAGCAGTTACCTCAGGGGCGAGCAGTTCTTC. The rearranged segments are TRBV6-5 and TRBJ2-1; the D gene is possibly TRBD1, with 6 bases matching. The germline V gene specifies MNHEY as CDR1 and SVGAGI as CDR2. The CDR3 measures 12 amino acids from cysteine to phenylalanine. Solely the CDR3 DNA is kept, with 36 bases framed from the first base. V is clipped by 2 bases and J by 10 bases, and the sequence between their germline boundaries is 9 bases long.